These 30 T cell receptor beta chains originate from one sample sequenced in a study of blood T cell repertoires in COVID-19. The repertoire was sequenced with immunoSEQ multiplex PCR; TCRdb's copy has only in-frame clones and lacks some. This table holds some 500,000 clones, approximately 87% found once. The specimen was PBMCs or T cells enriched from blood (not recorded which). These receptors were taken from a woman in her forties who had recovered from COVID-19.

V is TRBV7-9 and J is TRBJ1-1; D is ambiguous. V dropped 8 bases and J dropped 5 bases, with 18 bases sitting between them. Germline CDR1 SEHNR, CDR2 FQNEAQ (reference sequence). This CDR3 has 14 residues. The CDR3 sequence: CASYWELPGTEAFF. DNA of the CDR3: TGTGCCAGCTACTGGGAGCTCCCGGGGACTGAAGCTTTCTTT.

This clone was seen just once. The chain uses TRBV5-4 and TRBJ2-1; 14 bases fit TRBD2. V gave up 6 bases and J gave up 9 bases; unmatched junction bases: 14. Germline CDR1 reads SGHNT; CDR2 reads YYREEE (reference sequence). The CDR3 sequence is 17 residues long. The CDR3 region has the DNA TGTGCCAGCAAAGGGACTAGCGGGAGCGGGTTCGTGGTTGAGCAGTTCTTC. Translation gives CASKGTSGSGFVVEQFF.

V usage is TRBV5-1 and J usage is TRBJ2-5; 7 nucleotides align to TRBD1. CDR3 length: 14 residues. V trimming: 3 bases; J trimming: 4 bases; junction bases outside the gene matches: 6. Germline assignment: CDR1 SGHRS and CDR2 YFSETQ. This CDR3 is CASSSTRGRETQYF. In DNA, the CDR3 is TGCGCCAGCAGCTCAACGAGGGGGCGAGAGACCCAGTACTTC. Drawing the rest from reference TRBV5-1 and TRBJ2-5, the complete variable domain is KAGVTQTPRYLIKTRGQQVTLSCSPISGHRSVSWYQQTPGQGLQFLFEYFSETQRNKGNFPGRFSGRQFSNSRSEMNVSTLELGDSALYLCASSSTRGRETQYFGPGTRLLVL.

The chain joins TRBV4-3 to TRBJ2-2, with D possibly being TRBD2 (5 bases). Trimming left V 9 bases short and J 7 bases short, with 15 bases between. The CDR3 contains 13 residues. Germline CDR1 LGHNA, CDR2 YSLEER. The CDR3 loop is CASTPSGNGELFF. In DNA form, the CDR3 reads TGCGCCAGTACACCAAGCGGCAACGGGGAGCTGTTTTTT.

CDR3 loop: CASSIRDSSTEAFF. In nucleotides, the CDR3 is TGTGCCAGCAGTATCCGGGACAGCTCCACTGAAGCTTTCTTT. The V call is TRBV27, the J call TRBJ1-1, with 7 bases that match TRBD1. The CDR3 sequence is 14 residues long. Germline V gene lookup returns CDR1 MNHEY and CDR2 SMNVEV (reference sequence). The ends lost 5 bases at V and 4 bases at J; junction bases unmatched: 7.

This clone was recorded a few times. V gene TRBV4-3 combines with J gene TRBJ2-7, with TRBD1 matching 8 bases. V trimming: 8 bases; J trimming: 7 bases; junction bases outside the gene matches: 19. Per the germline V gene, CDR1 is LGHNA and CDR2 is YSLEER. This CDR3 is built from 16 residues. In DNA, the CDR3 is TGCGCCAGCGGAGAGAGGGGGACAGGCCCCGTCGGGGAGCAGTACTTC. This gives the protein CASGERGTGPVGEQYF.

On this clone: One end of the junction fails to match germline, which may point to a read error. The chain links TRBV6-6 to TRBJ2-7; perhaps TRBD1 as D (7 bases). This CDR3 comprises 12 residues. CDR1 and CDR2 (germline): MNHNY, SVGAGI (reference sequence). Written as DNA, the CDR3 is TGTGCCAGCACCCTTTCAGGGGGGCGGGCGGACTTC. It is translated as CASTLSGGRADF.

The chain is built from TRBV29-1 and TRBJ1-2; D ambiguous. Germline loops: CDR1 SQVTM, CDR2 ANQGSEA. The length of the CDR3 is 11 residues. Trimming left V 1 base short and J 6 bases short, with 6 bases between. CDR3 sequence: CSVEGWHGYTF. The CDR3 nucleotides read TGCAGCGTTGAAGGTTGGCATGGCTACACCTTC. The complete variable domain, with remaining parts taken from reference TRBV29-1 and TRBJ1-2, reads SAVISQKPSRDICQRGTSLTIQCQVDSQVTMMFWYRQQPGQSLTLIATANQGSEATYESGFVIDKFPISRPNLTFSTLTVSNMSPEDSSIYLCSVEGWHGYTFGSGTRLTVV.

The V call is TRBV3-1 (or the pseudogene TRBV3-2), the J call TRBJ2-1; TRBD2 is a possible D gene (6 bases). Germline CDR1 reads LGHDT; CDR2 reads YNNKEL (reference sequence). The CDR3 runs 15 residues. V was trimmed by 4 bases and J by 10 bases, leaving 20 bases between them. The CDR3, as DNA: TGTGCCAGCAGCCTCAGCGGAAGGGGAGGATGGGAGCAGTTCTTC. Translating gives CASSLSGRGGWEQFF.

This chain links TRBV11-1 with TRBJ2-3; 8 bases align to TRBD2. This CDR3 region has 14 residues. The V segment lost 5 bases and the J segment 4 bases; nucleotides outside the gene matches: 5. Germline CDR1 reads SGHAT; CDR2 reads FQDESV (reference sequence). The CDR3 bases are TGTGCCAGCAGCCCATGGACTAGCTCAGATACGCAGTATTTT. Protein: CASSPWTSSDTQYF.

The CDR3 loop reads CASERTGENEQFF. The DNA of the CDR3 is TGTGCCAGTGAACGGACAGGGGAGAACGAGCAGTTCTTC. V usage is TRBV19 and J usage is TRBJ2-1; 9 bases are shared with TRBD1. V was clipped by 8 bases and J by 10 bases; unmatched bases: 9. The V gene's germline CDR1 is LNHDA and CDR2 SQIVND (reference sequence). The CDR3 is made up of 13 amino acids.

V gene TRBV28 combines with J gene TRBJ2-7, with TRBD2 matching over 8 bases. This CDR3 comprises 15 residues. The V gene's germline CDR1 is MDHEN and CDR2 SYDVKM. J gave up 4 bases and V 6 bases, and 11 bases lay outside the gene matches. The CDR3 spells CASSFSGAPGYEQYF. The CDR3 nucleotides are TGTGCCAGCAGCTTTAGCGGGGCCCCCGGATACGAGCAGTACTTC.

This clone has only one observation. The rearrangement links TRBV13 to TRBJ2-3; a possible D gene is TRBD2 (6 bases). Germline CDR1 is PRHDT and CDR2 is FYEKMQ (reference sequence). V was cut by 4 bases and J by 0 bases, with 17 bases left in between. The CDR3 totals 17 residues. CDR3 in amino acids: CASSYPRGVSSTDTQYF. CDR3 nucleotide sequence: TGTGCCAGCAGCTACCCGCGCGGGGTCTCAAGCACAGATACGCAGTATTTT.

In DNA form, the CDR3 reads TGTGCCAGCAGCCGGGAGGGGGCAGGGGGCCGAACTGAAGCTTTCTTT. The encoded protein is CASSREGAGGRTEAFF. The chain links TRBV14 to TRBJ1-1; 8 nucleotides line up with TRBD1. J was trimmed by 5 bases and V by 4 bases; bases with no gene match: 12. The CDR3 is 16 residues long. Germline V lookup: CDR1 SGHDN, CDR2 FVKESK.

The V and J genes are TRBV9 and TRBJ2-1; the match to TRBD2 covers 7 bases. With 0 bases clipped from V and 4 bases from J, the junction kept 4 bases outside the gene matches. There are 15 residues in the CDR3. Germline lookup yields CDR1 SGDLS and CDR2 YYNGEE. This CDR3 is CASSVAGTTYNEQFF. CDR3 bases: TGTGCCAGCAGCGTAGCCGGGACTACTTACAATGAGCAGTTCTTC. Complete variable domain (other parts from reference TRBV9 and TRBJ2-1): DSGVTQTPKHLITATGQRVTLRCSPRSGDLSVYWYQQSLDQGLQFLIQYYNGEERAKGNILERFSAQQFPDLHSELNLSSLELGDSALYFCASSVAGTTYNEQFFGPGTRLTVL.

The chain carries TRBV10-3 and TRBJ2-7, with 7 bases lining up with TRBD1. Germline V gene sequence: CDR1 ENHRY, CDR2 SYGVKD. With V trimmed by 7 bases and J by 3 bases, 6 bases remained unmatched. The CDR3 contains 13 residues. DNA of the CDR3: TGTGCCATCATGGAGACAGGGAACTACGAGCAGTACTTC. Translation: CAIMETGNYEQYF.

This clone was counted between two and nine times. This chain links TRBV18 with TRBJ2-7, with TRBD2 matching over 12 bases. Trimming took 4 bases from V and 2 from J; bases not matched to a gene: 3. In germline, CDR1 is KGHSH, CDR2 LQKENI. The CDR3 contains 15 residues. The chain's CDR3 is CASSLRTSGAYEQYF. Written as DNA, the CDR3 is TGTGCCAGCTCACTCCGGACTAGCGGGGCCTACGAGCAGTACTTC. Complete variable domain (other parts from reference TRBV18 and TRBJ2-7): NAGVMQNPRHLVRRRGQEARLRCSPMKGHSHVYWYRQLPEEGLKFMVYLQKENIIDESGMPKERFSAEFPKEGPSILRIQQVVRGDSAAYFCASSLRTSGAYEQYFGPGTRLTVT.

The chain links TRBV20-1 to TRBJ2-2; D ambiguous. The germline gives CDR1 DFQATT, CDR2 SNEGSKA (reference sequence). Trimming pared 3 bases from V and 3 bases from J, leaving 5 bases between. The CDR3 has 12 residues. The CDR3: CSASGHTGELFF. The CDR3 DNA reads as TGCAGTGCTAGTGGGCACACCGGGGAGCTGTTTTTT.

The chain has TRBV5-1 and TRBJ2-7; D is possibly TRBD2 (5 bases). In germline, CDR1 is SGHRS, CDR2 YFSETQ. The V gene lost 3 bases and the J gene lost 6 bases, with 13 bases spanning the gap. The CDR3 contains 13 residues. The CDR3 DNA reads TGCGCCAGCAGCTGGGGAGCGGCCGGCGAGCAGTACTTC. Amino acid sequence: CASSWGAAGEQYF.

The V gene is TRBV5-1, the J gene TRBJ2-3, with TRBD2 identical over 8 bases. Unmatched junction bases numbered 4, after V lost 5 bases and J lost 2 bases. This CDR3 is built from 14 residues. Germline values: CDR1 SGHRS, CDR2 YFSETQ. In DNA, the CDR3 is TGCGCCAGCAGACGAGCGGGAGTCACAGATACGCAGTATTTT. As protein: CASRRAGVTDTQYF.

The V gene is TRBV5-4, the J gene TRBJ1-2; 10 positions agree with TRBD1. The germline CDR1 and CDR2 sequences are SGHNT and YYREEE (reference sequence). Losses at the gene ends were 2 bases for V and 6 bases for J; bases not matched to a gene: 4. The CDR3 length is 14 residues. CDR3 protein: CASSFWTGGNGYTF. Written as DNA, the CDR3 is TGTGCCAGCAGCTTTTGGACAGGGGGAAATGGCTACACCTTC. The full variable domain, with the rest looked up from reference TRBV5-4 and TRBJ1-2, is ETGVTQSPTHLIKTRGQQVTLRCSSQSGHNTVSWYQQALGQGPQFIFQYYREEENGRGNFPPRFSGLQFPNYSSELNVNALELDDSALYLCASSFWTGGNGYTFGSGTRLTVV.

V is TRBV12-3 or TRBV12-4 and J is TRBJ2-1, with D possibly being TRBD2 (6 bases). With 5 bases removed from V and 11 bases from J, the gap between germline ends came to 16 bases. This CDR3 region has 13 residues. DNA of the CDR3: TGTGCCAGCAGTCCCCTGGGGGGACCTCAGCAGTTCTTC. This sequence encodes CASSPLGGPQQFF.

This rearrangement joins TRBV19 to TRBJ2-7, with 15 bases that match TRBD2. Trimming cost V 8 bases and J 2 bases; bases outside gene matches: 1. Germline V gene lookup returns CDR1 LNHDA and CDR2 SQIVND (reference sequence). The CDR3 totals 14 residues. The CDR3 DNA is TGTGCCAGTGGACTAGCGGGAGGGCCCTACGAGCAGTACTTC. Its translation is CASGLAGGPYEQYF.

This rearrangement joins TRBV19 to TRBJ1-5; D perhaps matches TRBD1 (5 bases). Deletions cut 1 base from V and 10 bases from J, with 17 bases between. The CDR3 totals 15 residues. Germline V lookup: CDR1 LNHDA, CDR2 SQIVND (reference sequence). CDR3 in amino acids: CASSIGGTGIPPQHF. The CDR3 nucleotides read TGTGCCAGTAGTATAGGGGGTACAGGAATTCCTCCCCAGCATTTT.

The gene calls are TRBV18 and TRBJ1-1; D gene uncertain. Looked up from germline, CDR1 is KGHSH and CDR2 is LQKENI. V shed 3 bases and J shed 5 bases, with 7 bases lying between them. This CDR3 is 12 amino acids long. The CDR3 nucleotides read TGTGCCAGCTCACCCTGGGAGACTGAAGCTTTCTTT. It codes for CASSPWETEAFF.

The V gene is TRBV7-2, the J gene TRBJ2-7, with TRBD2 matching over 7 bases. The trim removed 5 bases at V and 6 bases at J, leaving 13 bases unmatched. CDR1 and CDR2 (germline): SGHTA, FQGNSA. The CDR3 is 15 amino acids. The CDR3 loop is CASSHPQRDVLEQYF. CDR3 in DNA: TGTGCCAGCAGCCATCCCCAGCGGGATGTACTCGAGCAGTACTTC. Full variable domain (outside the CDR3, taken from reference TRBV7-2 and TRBJ2-7): GAGVSQSPSNKVTEKGKDVELRCDPISGHTALYWYRQSLGQGLEFLIYFQGNSAPDKSGLPSDRFSAERTGGSVSTLTIQRTQQEDSAVYLCASSHPQRDVLEQYFGPGTRLTVT.

The gene calls are TRBV9 and TRBJ2-1, with TRBD2 matching 14 bases. Germline V gene lookup returns CDR1 SGDLS and CDR2 YYNGEE. The CDR3 loop spans 19 amino acids. V lost 4 bases and J lost 5; bases outside the gene matches: 14. As DNA, the CDR3 is TGTGCCAGCAGCCAGGGACTAGCGGGAGTCATACCTTGGAACAATGAGCAGTTCTTC. As protein: CASSQGLAGVIPWNNEQFF. The full variable domain, with the rest looked up from reference TRBV9 and TRBJ2-1, is DSGVTQTPKHLITATGQRVTLRCSPRSGDLSVYWYQQSLDQGLQFLIQYYNGEERAKGNILERFSAQQFPDLHSELNLSSLELGDSALYFCASSQGLAGVIPWNNEQFFGPGTRLTVL.

V gene TRBV27 combines with J gene TRBJ1-1; TRBD1 agrees at 8 bases. Germline CDR1 reads MNHEY; CDR2 reads SMNVEV (reference sequence). The V segment lost 5 bases and the J segment 5 bases; nucleotides outside the gene matches: 10. This CDR3 contains 15 residues. In DNA form, the CDR3 reads TGTGCCAGCAGTACAGACAGGGGACTGAGTACTGAAGCTTTCTTT. It encodes CASSTDRGLSTEAFF.

The chain joins TRBV6-6 to TRBJ1-2; 12 bases fit TRBD1. Germline CDR1 is MNHNY and CDR2 is SVGAGI (reference sequence). This CDR3 has 16 residues. V dropped 6 bases and J dropped 8; count of bases not matched to a gene: 13. DNA of the CDR3: TGTGCCAGCAGGCTTAGACCGGGACAGGGGGCTTACGGCTACACCTTC. Residues: CASRLRPGQGAYGYTF.

The chain is built from TRBV10-3 and TRBJ2-5, with 7 nucleotides matching TRBD2. This CDR3 contains 14 residues. The V gene's germline CDR1 is ENHRY and CDR2 SYGVKD. J lost 2 bases, V lost 10 bases, and 10 bases had no gene match. CDR3 protein: CATQTSPSQETQYF. The DNA of the CDR3 is TGTGCCACTCAGACTAGCCCGTCGCAAGAGACCCAGTACTTC.